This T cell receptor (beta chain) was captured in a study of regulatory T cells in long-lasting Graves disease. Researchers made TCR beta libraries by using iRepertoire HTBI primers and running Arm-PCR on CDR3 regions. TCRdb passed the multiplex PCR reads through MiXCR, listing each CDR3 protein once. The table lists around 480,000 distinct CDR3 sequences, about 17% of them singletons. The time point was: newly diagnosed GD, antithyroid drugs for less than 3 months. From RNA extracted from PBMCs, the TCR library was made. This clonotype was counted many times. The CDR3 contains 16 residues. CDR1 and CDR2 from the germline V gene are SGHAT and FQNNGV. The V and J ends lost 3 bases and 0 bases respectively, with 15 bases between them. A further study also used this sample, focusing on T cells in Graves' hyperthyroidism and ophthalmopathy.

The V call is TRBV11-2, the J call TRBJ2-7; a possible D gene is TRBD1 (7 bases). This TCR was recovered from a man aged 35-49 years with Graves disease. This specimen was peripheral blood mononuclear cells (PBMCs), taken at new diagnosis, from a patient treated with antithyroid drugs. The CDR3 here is CASSFGGTASSYEQYF. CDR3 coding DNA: TGTGCCAGCAGCTTTGGCGGGACAGCGAGCTCCTACGAGCAGTACTTC.